The 14 T cell receptor beta chains listed next were all sequenced from one sample in a study of identical twins (dated by TCRdb to the mid-2010s). The library was built by means of 5' RACE. The sequencer listed for this sample is Illumina HiSeq 2000. TCRdb's own reprocessing of the public reads used fastp at Q25 and MiXCR and kept productive beta chains. Each record represents a unique CDR3 protein, reported with the most common genes and DNA among its rows. This sample lists 1.5 million to 2 million distinct CDR3 sequences; more than 30% were detected once. Approximately 0.25% of the sample comes from the top ten. Specimen: cord blood. The source is a newborn girl in good health.

The chain carries TRBV11-2 and TRBJ1-3; D remains ambiguous. V lost 2 bases and J 6 bases, leaving 5 bases between the germline ends. The CDR3 covers 12 residues. Germline V gives CDR1 SGHAT, CDR2 FQNNGV. The CDR3 region is CASSLTSNTIYF. CDR3 coding DNA: TGTGCCAGCAGCTTAACGTCAAACACCATATATTTT. Combining the CDR3 with reference TRBV11-2 and TRBJ1-3 gives the whole variable domain EAGVAQSPRYKIIEKRQSVAFWCNPISGHATLYWYQQILGQGPKLLIQFQNNGVVDDSQLPKDRFSAERLKGVDSTLKIQPAKLEDSAVYLCASSLTSNTIYFGEGSWLTVV.

This chain uses TRBV20-1 with TRBJ2-1; possibly TRBD1 or TRBD2 for D (6 bases each). Germline V gives CDR1 DFQATT, CDR2 SNEGSKA (reference sequence). V lost 0 bases and J lost 3, with 15 bases in between. The CDR3 is made up of 16 amino acids. CDR3 sequence reads: CSARDRGRGNYNEQFF. CDR3 bases: TGCAGTGCTAGAGATCGGGGGCGTGGAAACTACAATGAGCAGTTCTTC.

The chain employs TRBV28 and TRBJ1-5; the D gene is possibly TRBD1 (6 bases). Trimming removed 2 bases from V and 4 bases from J, with 12 bases in between. Germline-derived CDR1 and CDR2 are MDHEN and SYDVKM. The CDR3 has 15 amino acids. CDR3: CASSLMPQGNQPQHF. CDR3 DNA sequence: TGTGCCAGCAGTTTAATGCCTCAGGGGAATCAGCCCCAGCATTTT.

The chain links TRBV11-2 to TRBJ2-3; D not certain. The germline CDR1 and CDR2 sequences are SGHAT and FQNNGV. The ends were cut back, 3 bases at V and 4 bases at J, with 14 bases in the middle. CDR3 length equals 15 residues. The CDR3 sequence: CASSFSRLGADTQYF. The CDR3 nucleotides are TGTGCCAGCAGCTTCTCGCGGCTCGGCGCAGATACGCAGTATTTT. The whole variable domain, filled in from reference TRBV11-2 and TRBJ2-3, reads EAGVAQSPRYKIIEKRQSVAFWCNPISGHATLYWYQQILGQGPKLLIQFQNNGVVDDSQLPKDRFSAERLKGVDSTLKIQPAKLEDSAVYLCASSFSRLGADTQYFGPGTRLTVL.

The chain recombines TRBV7-2 with TRBJ2-7, with D tentatively TRBD1 (6 bases). The CDR3 has 15 residues. The V end was cut by 5 bases, the J end by 4 bases, with 18 bases between. CDR1 and CDR2 (germline): SGHTA, FQGNSA. The CDR3 here is CASSKDRDTSYEQYF. CDR3 coding DNA: TGTGCCAGCAGCAAAGACCGGGACACCTCATACGAGCAGTACTTC.

The chain employs TRBV5-1 and TRBJ2-5; D is possibly TRBD1 or TRBD2 (5 bases each). Germline V gene data show CDR1 as SGHRS and CDR2 as YFSETQ. This CDR3 contains 14 residues. Trimming stripped 6 bases from V and 1 base from J, with 13 bases between. This CDR3 reads CASTLGAVQETQYF. CDR3 nucleotide sequence: TGCGCCAGCACCCTCGGGGCGGTCCAAGAGACCCAGTACTTC.

V usage is TRBV28 and J usage is TRBJ1-2; tentatively, D is TRBD1 (5 bases). The V and J ends lost 6 bases and 1 base respectively, with 12 bases between them. CDR1 MDHEN and CDR2 SYDVKM come from the germline V gene. This CDR3 is built from 14 residues. CDR3 nucleotides: TGTGCCAGCAGCCTGGGGGACTTTAACTATGGCTACACCTTC. Amino acid sequence: CASSLGDFNYGYTF.

This clonotype was seen many times. The rearrangement uses TRBV29-1 and TRBJ2-5; 7 bases align to TRBD1. The J call is doubtful: the DNA matches TRBJ2-7 better. Germline V lookup: CDR1 SQVTM, CDR2 ANQGSEA. The CDR3 loop spans 14 amino acids. CDR3 protein: CSVEGMTGQGEQYF. As DNA, the CDR3 is TGCAGCGTTGAAGGGATGACAGGGCAGGGCGAGCAGTACTTC.

This clonotype was found many times. V is TRBV7-2 and J is TRBJ1-2; 8 bases are a match to TRBD1. CDR3 length: 14 amino acids. In germline, CDR1 is SGHTA, CDR2 FQGNSA. After removal of 4 bases from V and 4 bases from J, the junction contained 5 bases not matched to a gene. The CDR3 reads CASSSYTGGYGYTF. CDR3 nucleotide sequence: TGTGCCAGCAGCTCATACACAGGGGGCTATGGCTACACCTTC. Combining the CDR3 with reference TRBV7-2 and TRBJ1-2 gives the whole variable domain GAGVSQSPSNKVTEKGKDVELRCDPISGHTALYWYRQSLGQGLEFLIYFQGNSAPDKSGLPSDRFSAERTGGSVSTLTIQRTQQEDSAVYLCASSSYTGGYGYTFGSGTRLTVV.

The chain couples TRBV12-3 or TRBV12-4 to TRBJ1-4, with a tentative D call TRBD1 (5 bases). The CDR3 is 16 amino acids. Between the trimmed V and J ends, which lost 3 bases and 4 bases, there was a span of 15 bases. The CDR3 spells CASSFAGVVSNEKLFF. Here the CDR3 DNA reads TGTGCCAGCAGTTTCGCGGGGGTTGTCAGTAATGAAAAACTGTTTTTT.

Concerning this clonotype itself: The germline gene is not matched at one end of the junction; a read error may be the cause. This sequence joins TRBV20-1 and TRBJ2-7; 12 bases map to TRBD1. The CDR3 has 16 residues. The V gene's germline CDR1 is DFQATT and CDR2 SNEGSKA (reference sequence). The DNA for the CDR3 is TGTAGTGCTAGGGGACCGGGACAGGGGGCATACTACGAGCAGTACTTC. Protein: CSARGPGQGAYYEQYF.

The V and J genes are TRBV10-3 and TRBJ2-3; either TRBD1 or TRBD2 may fit D (6 bases each). The V end was cut by 2 bases, the J end by 3 bases, with 12 bases between. Germline V gene sequence: CDR1 ENHRY, CDR2 SYGVKD. The CDR3 totals 15 residues. CDR3 residues: CAISEEGGRTDTQYF. The DNA for the CDR3 is TGTGCCATCAGTGAGGAGGGGGGCAGAACAGATACGCAGTATTTT.

Concerning this clonotype: A much larger clone is a single base away; this may be a read error. V usage is TRBV29-1 and J usage is TRBJ2-5; D ambiguous. The germline CDR1 and CDR2 sequences are SQVTM and ANQGSEA. V lost 3 bases and J lost 11, with 19 bases in between. This CDR3 is 13 amino acids long. CDR3: CSVDPIRRNEQYF. As DNA, the CDR3 is TGCAGCGTTGACCCCATCAGGCGAAATGAGCAGTACTTC. Based on the CDR3 plus reference TRBV29-1 and TRBJ2-5, the full variable domain is SAVISQKPSRDICQRGTSLTIQCQVDSQVTMMFWYRQQPGQSLTLIATANQGSEATYESGFVIDKFPISRPNLTFSTLTVSNMSPEDSSIYLCSVDPIRRNEQYFGPGTRLLVL.

V gene TRBV27 combines with J gene TRBJ1-1; D is ambiguous. This CDR3 contains 14 residues. Trimming stripped 3 bases from V and 1 base from J, with 9 bases between. Germline assignment: CDR1 MNHEY and CDR2 SMNVEV (reference sequence). CDR3 DNA sequence: TGTGCCAGCAGTTTTGGAGATGAGAACACTGAAGCTTTCTTT. It translates to CASSFGDENTEAFF.